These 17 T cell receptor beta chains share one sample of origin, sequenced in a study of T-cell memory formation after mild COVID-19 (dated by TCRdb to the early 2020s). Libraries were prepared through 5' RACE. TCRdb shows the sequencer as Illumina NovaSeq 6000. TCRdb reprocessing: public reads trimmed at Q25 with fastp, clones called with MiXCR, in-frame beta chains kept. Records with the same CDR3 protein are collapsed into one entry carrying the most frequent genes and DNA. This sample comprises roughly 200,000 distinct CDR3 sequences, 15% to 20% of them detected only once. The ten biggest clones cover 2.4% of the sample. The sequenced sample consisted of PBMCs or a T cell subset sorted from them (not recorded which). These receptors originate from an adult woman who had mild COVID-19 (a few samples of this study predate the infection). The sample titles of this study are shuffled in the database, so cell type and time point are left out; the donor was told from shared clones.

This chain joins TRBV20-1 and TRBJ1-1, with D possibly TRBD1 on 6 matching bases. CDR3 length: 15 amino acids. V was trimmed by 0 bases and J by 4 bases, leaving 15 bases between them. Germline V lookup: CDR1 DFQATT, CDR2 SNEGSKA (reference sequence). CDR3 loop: CSARDRRGGGTEAFF. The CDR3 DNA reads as TGCAGTGCTAGAGATCGAAGAGGGGGTGGCACTGAAGCTTTCTTT.

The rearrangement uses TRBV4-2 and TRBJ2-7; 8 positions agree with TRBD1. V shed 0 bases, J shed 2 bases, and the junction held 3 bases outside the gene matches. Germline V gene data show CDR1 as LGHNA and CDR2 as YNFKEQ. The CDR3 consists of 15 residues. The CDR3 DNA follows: TGTGCCAGCAGCCAAGAAGCCAGGGGGCCCTACGAGCAGTACTTC. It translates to CASSQEARGPYEQYF.

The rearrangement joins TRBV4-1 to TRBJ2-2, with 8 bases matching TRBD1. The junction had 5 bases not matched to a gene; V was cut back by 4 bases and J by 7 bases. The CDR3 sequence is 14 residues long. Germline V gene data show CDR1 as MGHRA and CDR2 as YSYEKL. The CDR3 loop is CASSLGQGDGELFF. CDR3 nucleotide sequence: TGCGCCAGCAGCCTAGGACAGGGAGACGGGGAGCTGTTTTTT.

The CDR3 sequence is CASSASGSTAKNIQYF. As DNA, the CDR3 is TGTGCCAGCAGTGCCTCAGGGTCAACGGCCAAAAACATTCAGTACTTC. The chain recombines TRBV6-2 or TRBV6-3 with TRBJ2-4; a possible D gene is TRBD1 (5 bases). CDR3 size: 16 residues. CDR1 and CDR2 (germline): MNHEY, SVGEGT. Trimming took 5 bases from V and 1 from J, leaving 15 bases between them.

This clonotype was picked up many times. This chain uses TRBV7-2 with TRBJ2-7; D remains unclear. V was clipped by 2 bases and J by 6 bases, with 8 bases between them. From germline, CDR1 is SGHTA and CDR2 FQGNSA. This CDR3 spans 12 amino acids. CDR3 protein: CASSLSKAEQYF. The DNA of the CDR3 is TGTGCCAGCAGCTTATCTAAGGCCGAGCAGTACTTC.

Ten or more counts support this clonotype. CDR3 bases: TGTGCCATCAGTTCGGGTCAGAAGAGAGACCAAGAGACCCAGTACTTC. This sequence encodes CAISSGQKRDQETQYF. The chain is built from TRBV10-3 and TRBJ2-5, with unresolved D. V lost 5 bases to trimming and J lost 0 bases, with 16 bases between them. The CDR3 is 16 amino acids. From germline, CDR1 is ENHRY and CDR2 SYGVKD.

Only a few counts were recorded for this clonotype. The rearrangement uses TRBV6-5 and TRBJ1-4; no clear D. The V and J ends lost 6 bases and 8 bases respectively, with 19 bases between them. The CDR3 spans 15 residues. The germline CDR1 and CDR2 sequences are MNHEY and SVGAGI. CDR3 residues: CASSDGDGGKEKLFF. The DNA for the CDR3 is TGTGCCAGCAGCGATGGTGACGGCGGTAAAGAAAAACTGTTTTTT.

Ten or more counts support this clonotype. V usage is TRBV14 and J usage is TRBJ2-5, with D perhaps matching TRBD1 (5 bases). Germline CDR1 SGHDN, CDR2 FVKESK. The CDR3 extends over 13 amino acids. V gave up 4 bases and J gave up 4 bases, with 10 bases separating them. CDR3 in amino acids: CASSPQGIETQYF. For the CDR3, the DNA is TGTGCCAGCAGCCCCCAGGGAATAGAGACCCAGTACTTC.

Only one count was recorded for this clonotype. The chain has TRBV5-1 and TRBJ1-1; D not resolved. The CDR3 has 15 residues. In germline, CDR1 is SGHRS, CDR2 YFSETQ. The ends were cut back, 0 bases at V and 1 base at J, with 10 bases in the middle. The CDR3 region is CASSLEAIWNTEAFF. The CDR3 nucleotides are TGCGCCAGCAGCTTGGAGGCAATCTGGAACACTGAAGCTTTCTTT.

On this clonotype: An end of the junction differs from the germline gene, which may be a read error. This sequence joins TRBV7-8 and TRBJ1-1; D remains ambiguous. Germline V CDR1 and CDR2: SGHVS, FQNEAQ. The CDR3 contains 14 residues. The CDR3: CASGLAPGSPEAFF. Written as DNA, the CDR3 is TGTGCCAGCGGCTTAGCGCCGGGGTCGCCTGAAGCTTTCTTT.

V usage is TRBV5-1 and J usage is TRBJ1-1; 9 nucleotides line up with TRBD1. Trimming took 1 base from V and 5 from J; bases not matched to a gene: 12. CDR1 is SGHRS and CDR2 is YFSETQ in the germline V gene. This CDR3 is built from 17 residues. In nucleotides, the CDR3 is TGCGCCAGCAGCTTGATGGGACAGGGAGCTCTATTTACTGAAGCTTTCTTT. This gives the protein CASSLMGQGALFTEAFF.

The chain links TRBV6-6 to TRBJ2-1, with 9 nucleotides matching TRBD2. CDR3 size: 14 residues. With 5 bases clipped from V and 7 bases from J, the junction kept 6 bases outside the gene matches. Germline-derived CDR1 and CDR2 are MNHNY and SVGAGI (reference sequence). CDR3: CASSPTSGGNEQFF. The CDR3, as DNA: TGTGCCAGCAGTCCGACTAGCGGAGGGAATGAGCAGTTCTTC.

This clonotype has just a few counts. CDR3: CASGRRGRPQHF. The CDR3 nucleotides read TGTGCCAGCGGGAGGCGGGGAAGGCCCCAGCATTTT. The rearrangement links TRBV6-1 to TRBJ1-5, with D hard to call. The ends were cut back, 8 bases at V and 9 bases at J, with 14 bases in the middle. This CDR3 has 12 amino acids. Germline CDR1 and CDR2: MNHNS and SASEGT.

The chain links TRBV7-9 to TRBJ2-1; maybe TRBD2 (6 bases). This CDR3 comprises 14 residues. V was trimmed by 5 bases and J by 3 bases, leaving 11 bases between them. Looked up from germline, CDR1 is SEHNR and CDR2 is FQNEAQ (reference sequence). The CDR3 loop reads CASSPTGDYNEQFF. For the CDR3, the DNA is TGTGCCAGCAGCCCCACGGGGGACTACAATGAGCAGTTCTTC.

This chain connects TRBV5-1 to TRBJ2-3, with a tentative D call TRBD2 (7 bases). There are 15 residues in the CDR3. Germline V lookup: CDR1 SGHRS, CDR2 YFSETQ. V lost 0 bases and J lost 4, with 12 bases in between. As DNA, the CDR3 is TGCGCCAGCAGCTTGGAGGGGGGGCGAGCAGATACGCAGTATTTT. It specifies CASSLEGGRADTQYF.

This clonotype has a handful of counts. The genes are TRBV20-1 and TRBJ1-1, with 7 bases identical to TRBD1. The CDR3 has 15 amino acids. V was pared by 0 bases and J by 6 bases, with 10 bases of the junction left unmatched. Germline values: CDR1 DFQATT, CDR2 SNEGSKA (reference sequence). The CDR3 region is CSARDRATGLPEAFF. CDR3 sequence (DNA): TGCAGTGCTAGAGATCGTGCGACAGGGTTACCTGAAGCTTTCTTT.

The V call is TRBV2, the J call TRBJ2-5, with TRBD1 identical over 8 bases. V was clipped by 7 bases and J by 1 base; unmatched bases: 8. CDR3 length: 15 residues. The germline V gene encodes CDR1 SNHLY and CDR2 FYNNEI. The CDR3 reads CASTGTGLLQETQYF. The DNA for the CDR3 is TGTGCCAGCACTGGGACAGGTTTGCTCCAAGAGACCCAGTACTTC.